This TCR beta chain came from a study of T cell clonotyping in hematopoietic cell transplantation. General study points: Graft donor and pretransplant recipient Inverse Simpson Index values predicted broader posttransplant TCR diversity. Recipient TCR diversity dropped after transplant; expanded clonotypes rose from day 30 to 180. At the given depth, recipient repertoires were over 97% de novo clonotypes.

TCRdb's copy holds only in-frame clones and misses some; the assay was immunoSEQ multiplex PCR. The sample has roughly 11,000 clones; under 95% are singletons. The length of the CDR3 is 15 residues. Trimming left V 2 bases short and J 0 bases short, with 11 bases between. Germline values: CDR1 MNHEY, CDR2 SVGAGI. A remark on this clone: Its specificity is not known.

What was sequenced was peripheral blood mononuclear cells. This TCR came from a woman aged 45 to 65 in good health. Some clones in this sample may be carry-over from other donors' samples. The J gene is TRBJ2-7, the V gene TRBV6-5; perhaps TRBD1 as D (6 bases). The CDR3 spells CASSYRTASSYEQYF. The CDR3, as DNA: TGTGCCAGCAGTTACAGGACAGCTAGCTCCTACGAGCAGTACTTC.